This TCR beta chain was identified in a study of blood T cells in healthy people across ages. Points on this clonotype: Its antigen is not known.

A sample-barcoded 5' primer and a J-beta primer mix were used in a second PCR of about 7 to 12 cycles. MiXCR was run by TCRdb on the 5' RACE reads, yielding one entry per CDR3 protein. The profile covers around 1.5 million distinct CDR3 sequences, with roughly 32% appearing a single time and 11% taken by the ten largest. Findings and limits, study-wide: The authors considered diversity estimates from one million T cells to be underestimates.

The CDR3 runs to 16 residues. Germline-derived CDR1 and CDR2 are DFQATT and SNEGSKA (reference sequence). V trimming: 5 bases; J trimming: 0 bases; junction bases outside the gene matches: 10. Each sample yielded at least 7 million isolated PBMCs. The sample comprised blood. The chain carries TRBV20-1 and TRBJ2-1, with 7 bases that match TRBD1. This TCR was sampled from a woman aged 25-40 years in good health. CDR3 sequence (DNA): TGCAGTGCTGGGACGACAGGGACCCTCTCCTACAATGAGCAGTTCTTC. This sequence encodes CSAGTTGTLSYNEQFF.